This T cell receptor (beta chain) was recovered during a study of cytomegalovirus exposure and HLA in healthy donors. Researchers ran the PCR with 60 Vbeta and 13 Jbeta primers. Libraries were prepared by immunoSEQ multiplex PCR; TCRdb keeps only in-frame clonotypes and omits some of them. The repertoire includes more than 95,000 clones, 81% of them detected once, and 3% to 5% sits in the top ten. Germline V gene lookup returns CDR1 MNHEY and CDR2 SMNVEV (reference sequence). The J segment lost 3 bases and the V segment lost 9 bases, leaving 10 bases of the junction unmatched. The CDR3 covers 16 residues.

The J gene is TRBJ2-2, the V gene TRBV27; the match to TRBD2 covers 10 bases. The source is a woman under 40 in good health and CMV-seronegative. Sequenced material: PBMCs. The CDR3 coding sequence is TGTGCCAGTACTCCTGGGACTAGCGCTTACACCGGGGAGCTGTTTTTT. Protein sequence: CASTPGTSAYTGELFF.